The clone carrying this T cell receptor (beta chain) was detected only once. What it binds is not known. The CDR3 extends over 14 amino acids. Germline-derived CDR1 and CDR2 are SGHNT and YYREEE (reference sequence). V gave up 4 bases and J gave up 2 bases, with 9 bases separating them. These data are taken from a study of T cell responses to AZD1222 COVID-19 vaccine. The study, taken as a whole, reports: Increased Spike-specific TCR breadth and depth were observed after two AZD1222 doses.

Assay used: immunoSEQ multiplex PCR; TCRdb lists only in-frame clones, some missing. The table has under 150,000 clones, roughly 87% seen once. The chain joins TRBV5-4 to TRBJ1-4; no clear D gene. This material consisted of peripheral blood, taken on day 0 of AZD1222 vaccination. The TCR comes from an adult in good health. CDR3 sequence reads: CASSEVGTNEKLFF. The CDR3 DNA follows: TGTGCCAGCAGCGAAGTGGGGACTAATGAAAAACTGTTTTTT.